This T cell receptor beta chain was sequenced during a study of blood T cell repertoires in COVID-19. With 5 bases removed from V and 4 bases from J, the gap between germline ends came to 14 bases. Germline V gene data show CDR1 as SGHAT and CDR2 as FQNNGV. The CDR3 extends over 14 amino acids. The table came from immunoSEQ multiplex PCR; TCRdb's copy has only in-frame clones and leaves some out. Of 350,000 or so clones listed, over 85% were seen once; the top ten hold about 3.9%. Seattle cases were enrolled at active infection and followed longitudinally. The rearrangement uses TRBV11-2 and TRBJ1-1; D is ambiguous. The sequenced material came from peripheral blood. The TCR originated in a woman aged 60 to 75 with COVID-19, enrolled during active disease. The CDR3 coding sequence is TGTGCCAGCAGCCGGGTAGTACGAGGCACTGAAGCTTTCTTT. It encodes CASSRVVRGTEAFF.